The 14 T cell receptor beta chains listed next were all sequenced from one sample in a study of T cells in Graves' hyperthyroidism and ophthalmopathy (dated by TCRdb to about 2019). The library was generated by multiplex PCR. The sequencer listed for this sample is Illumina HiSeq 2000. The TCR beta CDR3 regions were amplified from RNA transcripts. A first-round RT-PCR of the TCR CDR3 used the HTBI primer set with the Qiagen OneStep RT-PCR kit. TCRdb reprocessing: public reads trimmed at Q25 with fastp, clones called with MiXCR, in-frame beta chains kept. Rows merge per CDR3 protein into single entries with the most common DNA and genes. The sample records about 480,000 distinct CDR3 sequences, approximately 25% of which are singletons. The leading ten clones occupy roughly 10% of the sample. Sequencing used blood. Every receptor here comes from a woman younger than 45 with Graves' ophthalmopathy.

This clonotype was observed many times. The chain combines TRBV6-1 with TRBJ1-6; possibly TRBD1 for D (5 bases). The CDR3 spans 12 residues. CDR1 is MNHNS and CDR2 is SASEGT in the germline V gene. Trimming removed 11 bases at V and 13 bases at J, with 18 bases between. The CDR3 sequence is CAGFEGRDPLHF. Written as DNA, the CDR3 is TGTGCCGGGTTTGAGGGGCGCGATCCCCTCCACTTT.

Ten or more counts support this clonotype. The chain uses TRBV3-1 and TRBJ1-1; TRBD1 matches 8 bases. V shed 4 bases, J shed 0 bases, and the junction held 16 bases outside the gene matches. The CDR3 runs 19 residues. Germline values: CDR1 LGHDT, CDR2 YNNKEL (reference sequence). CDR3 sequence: CASSPRDRPSTAMNTEAFF. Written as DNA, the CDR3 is TGTGCCAGCAGCCCTCGGGACAGGCCTTCCACGGCAATGAACACTGAAGCTTTCTTT.

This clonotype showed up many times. The CDR3 loop reads CASSPRLESSYEQYF. In DNA, the CDR3 is TGTGCCAGCAGCCCTAGACTGGAAAGCTCCTACGAGCAGTACTTC. The gene calls are TRBV6-5 and TRBJ2-7; D remains ambiguous. Per the germline V gene, CDR1 is MNHEY and CDR2 is SVGAGI. The V end was cut by 6 bases, the J end by 0 bases, with 15 bases between. There are 15 residues in the CDR3.

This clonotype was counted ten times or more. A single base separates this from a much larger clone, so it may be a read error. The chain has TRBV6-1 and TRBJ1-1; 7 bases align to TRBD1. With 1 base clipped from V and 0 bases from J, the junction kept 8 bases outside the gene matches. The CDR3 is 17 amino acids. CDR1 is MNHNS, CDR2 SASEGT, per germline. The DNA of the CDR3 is TGTGCCAGCAGTGAAGAGCGACAGGGCACCATGAACACTGAAGCTTTCTTT. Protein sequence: CASSEERQGTMNTEAFF.

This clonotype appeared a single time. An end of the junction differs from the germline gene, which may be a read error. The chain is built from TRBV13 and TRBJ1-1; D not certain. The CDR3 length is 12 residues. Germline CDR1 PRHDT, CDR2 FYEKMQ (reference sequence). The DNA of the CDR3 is TGTTCCAGCTGCTTGTTGAGAACTGAAGCTTTCTTT. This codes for CSSCLLRTEAFF.

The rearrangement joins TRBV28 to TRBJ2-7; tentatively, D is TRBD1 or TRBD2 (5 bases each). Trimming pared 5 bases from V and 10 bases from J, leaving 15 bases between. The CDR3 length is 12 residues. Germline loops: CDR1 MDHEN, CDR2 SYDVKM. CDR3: CASSLQARDQYF. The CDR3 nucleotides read TGTGCCAGCAGTCTACAGGCCCGGGATCAGTACTTC.

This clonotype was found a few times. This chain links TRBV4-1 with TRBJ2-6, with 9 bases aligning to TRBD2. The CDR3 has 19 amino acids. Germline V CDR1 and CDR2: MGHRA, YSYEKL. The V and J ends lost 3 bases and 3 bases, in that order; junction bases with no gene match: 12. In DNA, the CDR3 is TGCGCCAGCAGCCAGTGGCGATGGCGGGGGGGCCTTGGGGCCAACGTCCTGACTTTC. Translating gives CASSQWRWRGGLGANVLTF.

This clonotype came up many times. The CDR3: CASSLVWGEQYF. The CDR3 DNA reads TGTGCCAGCAGCTTAGTGTGGGGCGAGCAGTACTTC. This chain uses TRBV7-8 with TRBJ2-7, with D unresolved. Trimming pared 1 base from V and 6 bases from J, leaving 7 bases between. This CDR3 contains 12 residues. CDR1 and CDR2 (germline): SGHVS, FQNEAQ.

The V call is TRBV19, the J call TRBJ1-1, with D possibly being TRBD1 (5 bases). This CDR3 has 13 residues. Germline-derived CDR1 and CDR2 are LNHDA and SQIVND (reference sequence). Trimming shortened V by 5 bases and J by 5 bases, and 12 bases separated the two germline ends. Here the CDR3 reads CASSQQGSTEAFF. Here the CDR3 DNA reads TGTGCCAGTAGTCAGCAGGGAAGTACTGAAGCTTTCTTT. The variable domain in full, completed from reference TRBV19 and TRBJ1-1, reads DGGITQSPKYLFRKEGQNVTLSCEQNLNHDAMYWYRQDPGQGLRLIYYSQIVNDFQKGDIAEGYSVSREKKESFPLTVTSAQKNPTAFYLCASSQQGSTEAFFGQGTRLTVV.

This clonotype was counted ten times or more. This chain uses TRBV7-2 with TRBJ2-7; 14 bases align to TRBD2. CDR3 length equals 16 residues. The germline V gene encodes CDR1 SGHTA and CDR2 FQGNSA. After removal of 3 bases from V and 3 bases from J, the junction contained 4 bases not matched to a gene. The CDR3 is CASSFATSGRGYEQYF. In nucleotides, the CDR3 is TGTGCCAGCAGCTTCGCGACTAGCGGGAGGGGCTACGAGCAGTACTTC.

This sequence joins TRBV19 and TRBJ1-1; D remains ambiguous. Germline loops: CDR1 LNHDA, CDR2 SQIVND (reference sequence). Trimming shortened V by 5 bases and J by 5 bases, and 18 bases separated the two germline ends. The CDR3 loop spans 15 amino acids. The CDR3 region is CASSVQLGPETEAFF. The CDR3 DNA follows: TGTGCCAGTAGTGTCCAACTGGGTCCTGAGACTGAAGCTTTCTTT.

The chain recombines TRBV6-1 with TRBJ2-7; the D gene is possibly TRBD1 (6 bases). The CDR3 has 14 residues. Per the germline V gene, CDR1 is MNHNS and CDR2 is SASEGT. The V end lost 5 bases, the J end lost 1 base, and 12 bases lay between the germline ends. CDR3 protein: CASSTGYGSYEQYF. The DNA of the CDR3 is TGTGCCAGCAGTACAGGGTATGGATCCTACGAGCAGTACTTC.

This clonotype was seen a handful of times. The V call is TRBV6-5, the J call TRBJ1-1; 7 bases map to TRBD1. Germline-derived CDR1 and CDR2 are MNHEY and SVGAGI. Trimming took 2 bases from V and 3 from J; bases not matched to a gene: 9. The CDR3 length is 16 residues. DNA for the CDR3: TGTGCCAGCAGTTACACCCGGACAGGTCGGGACACTGAAGCTTTCTTT. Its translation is CASSYTRTGRDTEAFF.

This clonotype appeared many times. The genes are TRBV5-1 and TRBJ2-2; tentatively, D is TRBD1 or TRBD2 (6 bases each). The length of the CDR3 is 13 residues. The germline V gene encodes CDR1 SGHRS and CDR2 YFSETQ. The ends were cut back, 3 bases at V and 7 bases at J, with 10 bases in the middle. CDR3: CASSSGANGELFF. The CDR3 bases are TGCGCCAGCAGCTCGGGGGCGAACGGGGAGCTGTTTTTT.